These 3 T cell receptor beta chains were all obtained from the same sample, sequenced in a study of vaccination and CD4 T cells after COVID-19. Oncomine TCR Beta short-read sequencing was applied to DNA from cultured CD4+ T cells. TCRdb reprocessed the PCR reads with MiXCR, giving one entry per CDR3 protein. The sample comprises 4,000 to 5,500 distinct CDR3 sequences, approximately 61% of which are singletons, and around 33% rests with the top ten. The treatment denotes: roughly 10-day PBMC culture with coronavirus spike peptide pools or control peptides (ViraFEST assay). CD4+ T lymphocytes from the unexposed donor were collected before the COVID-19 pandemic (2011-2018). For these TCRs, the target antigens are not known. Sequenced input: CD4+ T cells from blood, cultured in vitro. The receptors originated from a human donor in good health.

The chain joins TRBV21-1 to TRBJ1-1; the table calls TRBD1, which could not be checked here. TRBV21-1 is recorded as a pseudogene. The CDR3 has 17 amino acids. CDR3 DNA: TGTGCCAGCAGCAAAAGTCGCAGGGATACGGGTCACACTGAAGCTTTCTTT. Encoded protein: CASSKSRRDTGHTEAFF.

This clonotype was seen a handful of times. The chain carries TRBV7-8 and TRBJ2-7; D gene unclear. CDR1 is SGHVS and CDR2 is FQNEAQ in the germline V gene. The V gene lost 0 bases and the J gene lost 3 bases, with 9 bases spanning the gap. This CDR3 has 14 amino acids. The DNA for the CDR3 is TGTGCCAGCAGCTTAGCGTCGGGCCGCTACGAGCAGTACTTC. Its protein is CASSLASGRYEQYF.

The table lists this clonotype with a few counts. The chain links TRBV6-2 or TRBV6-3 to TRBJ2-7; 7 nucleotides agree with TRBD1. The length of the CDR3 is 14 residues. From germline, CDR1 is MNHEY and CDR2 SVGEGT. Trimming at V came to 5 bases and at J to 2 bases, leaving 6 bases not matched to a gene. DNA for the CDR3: TGTGCCAGCAGTCCCGGACAGGTGCCCTACGAGCAGTACTTC. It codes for CASSPGQVPYEQYF.